These 31 T cell receptor beta chains share one sample of origin, sequenced in a study of PD-1 blockade in classical Hodgkin lymphoma. All patients relapsed after autologous stem cell transplantation, and brentuximab vedotin exposure varied. Using immunoSEQ multiplex PCR, the repertoire was profiled, and TCRdb retains in-frame clones only, with some absent. The data contain around 100,000 clones, 80% to 90% of them singletons. Material: peripheral blood mononuclear cells (PBMCs), obtained before the second cycle of nivolumab. The receptors were gathered from a human donor with classical Hodgkin lymphoma.

This chain joins TRBV19 and TRBJ2-1; D assignment may be TRBD1 or TRBD2 (5 bases each). Germline V gene sequence: CDR1 LNHDA, CDR2 SQIVND (reference sequence). V gave up 0 bases and J gave up 3 bases, with 9 bases separating them. The CDR3 sequence is 15 residues long. CDR3 DNA: TGTGCCAGTAGTATAGAGGGGGAAGGCTACAATGAGCAGTTCTTC. Its translation: CASSIEGEGYNEQFF.

This clone was counted between two and nine times. The chain joins TRBV7-2 to TRBJ1-6, with D tentatively TRBD1 (5 bases). Per germline, CDR1 SGHTA and CDR2 FQGNSA. Trimming cost V 2 bases and J 5 bases, with 10 bases left between them. The CDR3 is made up of 15 amino acids. Here the CDR3 reads CASSLSWTHNSPLHF. CDR3 in DNA: TGTGCCAGCAGCTTAAGTTGGACACATAATTCACCCCTCCACTTT. The whole variable domain, filled in from reference TRBV7-2 and TRBJ1-6, reads GAGVSQSPSNKVTEKGKDVELRCDPISGHTALYWYRQSLGQGLEFLIYFQGNSAPDKSGLPSDRFSAERTGGSVSTLTIQRTQQEDSAVYLCASSLSWTHNSPLHFGNGTRLTVT.

The V gene is TRBV5-1, the J gene TRBJ2-3; possibly TRBD2 for D (6 bases). The CDR3 has 13 amino acids. Germline V lookup: CDR1 SGHRS, CDR2 YFSETQ. Deletions cut 5 bases from V and 3 bases from J, with 10 bases between. The CDR3 bases are TGCGCCAGCAGTGTAGGAGGGACAGATACGCAGTATTTT. Translation: CASSVGGTDTQYF.

V is TRBV19 and J is TRBJ1-5; weak D call: TRBD1 (5 bases). Trimming cost V 5 bases and J 7 bases, with 15 bases left between them. The germline V gene has CDR1 LNHDA and CDR2 SQIVND (reference sequence). The CDR3 contains 14 residues. The CDR3 sequence is CASSPRRGGQPQHF. In DNA form, the CDR3 reads TGTGCCAGTAGTCCCCGGAGGGGCGGACAGCCCCAGCATTTT.

The chain uses TRBV10-1 and TRBJ2-2, with 8 bases aligning to TRBD2. The ends lost 3 bases at V and 5 bases at J; junction bases unmatched: 8. Germline CDR1 reads WNHNN; CDR2 reads SYGVQD (reference sequence). The CDR3 runs to 16 residues. The chain's CDR3 is CASSESGTRLTGELFF. CDR3 bases: TGCGCCAGCAGTGAATCAGGGACTAGATTAACCGGGGAGCTGTTTTTT.

This clone was found many times. This chain joins TRBV29-1 and TRBJ1-4; D not resolved. Germline V gives CDR1 SQVTM, CDR2 ANQGSEA. The CDR3 sequence is 12 residues long. The V end lost 1 base, the J end lost 5 bases, and 5 bases lay between the germline ends. The CDR3 protein is CSVEGRNEKLFF. Written as DNA, the CDR3 is TGCAGCGTTGAAGGGCGAAATGAAAAACTGTTTTTT.

The V gene is TRBV4-3, the J gene TRBJ2-1; 7 nucleotides match TRBD1. The CDR3 is 17 residues long. Unmatched junction bases numbered 9, after V lost 3 bases and J lost 1 base. Germline V gene data show CDR1 as LGHNA and CDR2 as YSLEER. The CDR3 here is CASSHPQTGSSYNEQFF. The CDR3, as DNA: TGCGCCAGCAGCCACCCCCAGACAGGGAGTTCCTACAATGAGCAGTTCTTC.

The chain recombines TRBV18 with TRBJ2-3; D is perhaps TRBD1 (6 bases). Germline V CDR1 and CDR2: KGHSH, LQKENI. Trimming cost V 4 bases and J 5 bases, with 13 bases left between them. The CDR3 has 14 amino acids. The CDR3 spells CASSRRQAGDTQYF. CDR3 bases: TGTGCCAGCTCACGTCGACAGGCCGGAGATACGCAGTATTTT.

This clone was recorded once. V and J are TRBV11-3 and TRBJ2-7; possible D gene TRBD2, 5 bases. Trimming removed 0 bases at V and 7 bases at J, with 16 bases between. The germline gives CDR1 SGHNT, CDR2 YENEEA. CDR3 size: 15 residues. CDR3 residues: CASSLEGQETGEQYF. In DNA, the CDR3 is TGTGCCAGCAGCTTAGAAGGCCAGGAGACGGGGGAGCAGTACTTC.

The V and J genes are TRBV6-1 and TRBJ2-1, with 10 bases matching TRBD1. The CDR3 has 15 residues. J was trimmed by 4 bases and V by 3 bases; bases with no gene match: 3. Germline assignment: CDR1 MNHNS and CDR2 SASEGT. The CDR3 coding sequence is TGTGCCAGCAGTGAGGAGGACAGGGGGTACAATGAGCAGTTCTTC. Protein sequence: CASSEEDRGYNEQFF.

This clone was seen only a few times. V and J are TRBV9 and TRBJ1-6, with unresolved D. The CDR3 contains 15 residues. Germline CDR1 and CDR2: SGDLS and YYNGEE. V gave up 4 bases and J gave up 6 bases, with 14 bases separating them. CDR3 residues: CASSYLQSGNSPLHF. CDR3 DNA: TGTGCCAGCAGCTACCTTCAAAGTGGTAATTCACCCCTCCACTTT.

This rearrangement joins TRBV18 to TRBJ2-1; D is undetermined. Germline CDR1 reads KGHSH; CDR2 reads LQKENI. The V gene lost 4 bases and the J gene lost 5 bases, with 6 bases spanning the gap. The CDR3 length is 12 residues. The CDR3 region is CASSRRNNEQFF. Written as DNA, the CDR3 is TGTGCCAGCTCACGACGGAACAATGAGCAGTTCTTC.

This chain joins TRBV7-9 and TRBJ1-1; the D is unclear. CDR3 length: 12 residues. Germline CDR1 and CDR2: SEHNR and FQNEAQ (reference sequence). The V gene lost 2 bases and the J gene lost 7 bases, with 8 bases spanning the gap. CDR3 nucleotides: TGTGCCAGCAGCTTAAAGGCCAGTGAAGCTTTCTTT. Encoded protein: CASSLKASEAFF.

The V gene is TRBV2, the J gene TRBJ1-4; D is possibly TRBD1 (6 bases). The CDR3 is made up of 16 amino acids. Germline lookup yields CDR1 SNHLY and CDR2 FYNNEI. Trimming took 6 bases from V and 1 from J, leaving 15 bases between them. The CDR3, as DNA: TGTGCCAGCAGCGGGGACACCGGGGTAACTAATGAAAAACTGTTTTTT. This sequence encodes CASSGDTGVTNEKLFF.

The genes are TRBV19 and TRBJ1-1, with D perhaps matching TRBD1 (5 bases). V was pared by 1 base and J by 2 bases, with 8 bases between. The CDR3 is 14 residues long. CDR1 LNHDA and CDR2 SQIVND come from the germline V gene (reference sequence). CDR3 loop: CASSIGQHNTEAFF. In nucleotides, the CDR3 is TGTGCCAGTAGTATAGGACAGCACAACACTGAAGCTTTCTTT.

CDR3 region: CASSKKPVEGFGQGGNEQFF. CDR3 DNA sequence: TGTGCCAGCAGCAAAAAACCCGTGGAAGGCTTCGGACAGGGGGGCAATGAGCAGTTCTTC. V usage is TRBV21-1 and J usage is TRBJ2-1; TRBD1, the table's D call, was not compared with the DNA. TRBV21-1 is listed as a pseudogene. The CDR3 is 20 amino acids.

CDR3 loop: CASSPSGGVPNEQFF. In DNA form, the CDR3 reads TGTGCCAGCAGCCCCAGCGGGGGGGTCCCCAATGAGCAGTTCTTC. The V call is TRBV7-2, the J call TRBJ2-1; 10 nucleotides align to TRBD2. The CDR3 runs 15 residues. Per the germline V gene, CDR1 is SGHTA and CDR2 is FQGNSA. J lost 6 bases, V lost 5 bases, and 7 bases had no gene match.

A remark on this clone: A read error may account for a junction end that differs from germline. The chain links TRBV19 to TRBJ2-1; D is unresolved. Germline assignment: CDR1 LNHDA and CDR2 SQIVND (reference sequence). This CDR3 comprises 18 residues. The DNA for the CDR3 is TGTGTCAGTAGTATAGAACCTAGGTGGATCGGGTGGAATGATGAGCAGTTCTTC. Translation: CVSSIEPRWIGWNDEQFF.

The chain couples TRBV7-9 to TRBJ2-7; weak D call: TRBD1 (6 bases). V shed 5 bases and J shed 5 bases, with 13 bases lying between them. Germline V CDR1 and CDR2: SEHNR, FQNEAQ (reference sequence). This CDR3 comprises 13 residues. DNA for the CDR3: TGTGCCAGCAGCCTACTCGCAGGGGACGAGCAGTACTTC. This sequence encodes CASSLLAGDEQYF.

This rearrangement joins TRBV9 to TRBJ2-3; 10 positions match TRBD2. Germline CDR1 is SGDLS and CDR2 is YYNGEE. This CDR3 is 16 amino acids long. V shed 0 bases, J shed 6 bases, and the junction held 7 bases outside the gene matches. CDR3 protein: CASSVAGSGGWDTQYF. CDR3 nucleotides: TGTGCCAGCAGCGTAGCAGGTAGCGGGGGGTGGGATACGCAGTATTTT.

V usage is TRBV21-1 and J usage is TRBJ1-2. TRBV21-1 represents a pseudogene. The CDR3 is 15 amino acids. CDR3 in DNA: TGTGCCAGCAGCAAAGCGCTCGCAGGAGACTATGGCTACACCTTC. Encoded protein: CASSKALAGDYGYTF.

This clone was detected only a few times. The genes are TRBV14 and TRBJ1-2, with unresolved D. CDR3 length: 13 residues. CDR1 and CDR2 from the germline V gene are SGHDN and FVKESK. Between the trimmed V and J ends, which lost 2 bases and 2 bases, there was a span of 6 bases. Here the CDR3 reads CASSQRGNYGYTF. For the CDR3, the DNA is TGTGCCAGCAGCCAAAGAGGAAACTATGGCTACACCTTC.

This rearrangement joins TRBV9 to TRBJ2-1; 8 bases line up with TRBD2. This CDR3 contains 14 residues. Germline V lookup: CDR1 SGDLS, CDR2 YYNGEE. After removal of 4 bases from V and 9 bases from J, the junction contained 9 bases not matched to a gene. As DNA, the CDR3 is TGTGCCAGCAGCCTCGGGACTAGGTTATTTGAGCAGTTCTTC. Translating gives CASSLGTRLFEQFF.

V usage is TRBV30 and J usage is TRBJ2-3; possible D gene TRBD1, 6 bases. The CDR3 sequence is 15 residues long. Trimming shortened V by 5 bases and J by 2 bases, and 17 bases separated the two germline ends. Germline V gene data show CDR1 as GTSNPN and CDR2 as SVGIG (reference sequence). CDR3 in amino acids: CAWGVGGASTDTQYF. CDR3 sequence (DNA): TGTGCCTGGGGGGTAGGGGGAGCTTCCACAGATACGCAGTATTTT.

In this sample, this clone turned up a few times. V and J are TRBV4-3 and TRBJ2-2; D may be TRBD2 (5 bases). CDR1 and CDR2 (germline): LGHNA, YSLEER. This CDR3 contains 14 residues. With 1 base removed from V and 5 bases from J, the gap between germline ends came to 8 bases. DNA for the CDR3: TGCGCCAGCAGCCAAGCATCGGGGACCGGGGAGCTGTTTTTT. It codes for CASSQASGTGELFF.

V is TRBV21-1 and J is TRBJ2-6; the table names TRBD1, a call not compared with the DNA. TRBV21-1 is listed as a pseudogene. This CDR3 has 17 residues. The CDR3 reads CASSFRVGSSGANVLTF. The CDR3 region has the DNA TGTGCCAGCAGCTTCAGGGTAGGCTCCTCTGGGGCCAACGTCCTGACTTTC.

The genes are TRBV28 and TRBJ2-7; 7 bases map to TRBD1. The length of the CDR3 is 16 residues. Germline V CDR1 and CDR2: MDHEN, SYDVKM. V gave up 4 bases and J gave up 3 bases; unmatched junction bases: 12. The CDR3 protein is CASSSTWTGPNYEQYF. The CDR3 DNA reads as TGTGCCAGCAGTTCAACTTGGACAGGTCCCAACTACGAGCAGTACTTC.

V usage is TRBV29-1 and J usage is TRBJ2-1; 9 nucleotides line up with TRBD1. This CDR3 has 13 residues. The J segment lost 3 bases and the V segment lost 7 bases, leaving 4 bases of the junction unmatched. Germline V gene data show CDR1 as SQVTM and CDR2 as ANQGSEA. The CDR3 loop reads CSGRDRVYNEQFF. The DNA of the CDR3 is TGCAGCGGCCGGGACAGGGTCTACAATGAGCAGTTCTTC.

V usage is TRBV19 and J usage is TRBJ1-2, with 9 bases matching TRBD1. The CDR3 length is 16 residues. Germline assignment: CDR1 LNHDA and CDR2 SQIVND (reference sequence). V gave up 5 bases and J gave up 7 bases; unmatched junction bases: 14. The CDR3 loop reads CASSASPDRGRSGYTF. Written as DNA, the CDR3 is TGTGCCAGTAGTGCTAGTCCGGACAGGGGACGGAGTGGCTACACCTTC.

This clone was counted once. The chain joins TRBV28 to TRBJ2-5; D uncertain. Deletions cut 0 bases from V and 1 base from J, with 6 bases between. The CDR3 spans 14 residues. The germline gives CDR1 MDHEN, CDR2 SYDVKM. CDR3 amino acids: CASSLWTVQETQYF. As DNA, the CDR3 is TGTGCCAGCAGTTTATGGACGGTCCAAGAGACCCAGTACTTC.

CDR3 DNA: TGTGCCAGCAGCTTAGGTAGTGGTAACGGGGAGCTGTTTTTT. Protein product: CASSLGSGNGELFF. The J gene is TRBJ2-2, the V gene TRBV11-2; D gene ambiguous. Germline values: CDR1 SGHAT, CDR2 FQNNGV. The ends were cut back, 1 base at V and 7 bases at J, with 10 bases in the middle. CDR3 length: 14 amino acids.